The 24 T cell receptor beta chains below come from one sample, sequenced in a study of Graves' ophthalmopathy and Graves' hyperthyroidism. Amplified TCR beta CDR3 regions were obtained using RNA transcripts as template. RT-PCR in the first round used HTBI primers; a second-round multiplex PCR followed. TCRdb analysed the multiplex PCR reads with MiXCR anew, one entry per CDR3 protein. The sample lists 200,000 to 250,000 distinct CDR3 sequences, around 42% seen once, with more than 45% in the top ten. Sequenced: peripheral blood. The receptors were gathered from an adult man with Graves' ophthalmopathy.

The chain is built from TRBV5-5 and TRBJ1-2; the D gene is possibly TRBD1 (5 bases). The V end was cut by 4 bases, the J end by 4 bases, with 14 bases between. Germline CDR1 is SGHKS and CDR2 is YYEKEE (reference sequence). CDR3 length: 14 amino acids. CDR3 sequence: CASSPDSRSYGYTF. The CDR3 nucleotides are TGTGCCAGCAGCCCAGACAGCCGCTCCTATGGCTACACCTTC.

J is TRBJ2-5 and V is TRBV27; D is unclear. The CDR3 has 15 amino acids. V was pared by 0 bases and J by 1 base, with 9 bases between. Looked up from germline, CDR1 is MNHEY and CDR2 is SMNVEV (reference sequence). CDR3 bases: TGTGCCAGCAGTTTATCGTGGCGGACCCAAGAGACCCAGTACTTC. Amino acids: CASSLSWRTQETQYF.

This clonotype showed up just a few times. The genes are TRBV7-9 and TRBJ2-7; no definite D call. This CDR3 has 12 amino acids. Germline lookup yields CDR1 SEHNR and CDR2 FQNEAQ (reference sequence). The V and J ends lost 2 bases and 6 bases respectively, with 8 bases between them. The CDR3 sequence: CASSLRVPEQYF. In DNA form, the CDR3 reads TGTGCCAGCAGCTTACGGGTTCCCGAGCAGTACTTC.

The sample holds a few counts of this clonotype. The chain employs TRBV6-6 and TRBJ1-5; D not resolved. Germline CDR1 reads MNHNY; CDR2 reads SVGAGI (reference sequence). The CDR3 totals 15 residues. Trimming left V 0 bases short and J 4 bases short, with 10 bases between. CDR3 sequence reads: CASSYSPDGNQPQHF. In nucleotides, the CDR3 is TGTGCCAGCAGTTACTCGCCGGACGGAAATCAGCCCCAGCATTTT.

About this clonotype: Its ends do not fully match the called genes, so a read error is possible. The gene calls are TRBV12-3 or TRBV12-4 and TRBJ1-1, with 8 bases fitting TRBD1. The CDR3 loop spans 15 amino acids. The CDR3 spells CAGSQKTGVNTEAFF. The CDR3, as DNA: TGTGCCGGCAGTCAAAAGACAGGGGTTAACACTGAAGCTTTCTTT.

This clonotype was seen only a few times. The rearrangement links TRBV10-3 to TRBJ1-1, with D possibly TRBD1 on 5 matching bases. Germline-derived CDR1 and CDR2 are ENHRY and SYGVKD. The CDR3 is 12 residues long. V shed 10 bases and J shed 6 bases, with 15 bases lying between them. The CDR3, as DNA: TGTGCCAGCAAGTTCGAAGGGGCTGAAGCTTTCTTT. Protein sequence: CASKFEGAEAFF.

This rearrangement joins TRBV4-1 to TRBJ2-7; 9 positions agree with TRBD1. V trimming: 1 base; J trimming: 2 bases; junction bases outside the gene matches: 3. The CDR3 consists of 15 residues. Germline V lookup: CDR1 MGHRA, CDR2 YSYEKL. CDR3 sequence reads: CASSQGQGVAYEQYF. CDR3 sequence (DNA): TGCGCCAGCAGCCAAGGACAGGGGGTAGCCTACGAGCAGTACTTC.

The rearrangement uses TRBV20-1 and TRBJ2-2; unclear D gene. Germline V gene data show CDR1 as DFQATT and CDR2 as SNEGSKA (reference sequence). V lost 3 bases, J lost 4 bases, and 6 bases lay in between. CDR3 length equals 12 residues. The CDR3 protein is CSASRSTGELFF. The CDR3 DNA reads TGCAGTGCTAGCAGGAGCACCGGGGAGCTGTTTTTT.

The J gene is TRBJ2-5, the V gene TRBV5-1; weak D call: TRBD2 (5 bases). Germline CDR1 reads SGHRS; CDR2 reads YFSETQ. V was pared by 0 bases and J by 5 bases, with 11 bases between. The CDR3 length is 14 residues. CDR3 coding DNA: TGCGCCAGCAGCTTGGTTGGAGGAGAGGAGACCCAGTACTTC. The encoded protein is CASSLVGGEETQYF.

This chain links TRBV7-3 with TRBJ2-7; D is possibly TRBD1 (5 bases). V was clipped by 6 bases and J by 1 base, with 16 bases between them. Germline lookup yields CDR1 SGHTA and CDR2 FQGTGA. CDR3 length: 15 amino acids. The CDR3 DNA follows: TGTGCCAGCAGTTACTCGAGTAGGGGTTCCTACGAGCAGTACTTC. It yields the protein CASSYSSRGSYEQYF.

The chain joins TRBV7-9 to TRBJ2-2, with 10 positions matching TRBD1. Germline loops: CDR1 SEHNR, CDR2 FQNEAQ (reference sequence). The V segment lost 6 bases and the J segment 6 bases; nucleotides outside the gene matches: 4. The CDR3 length is 14 residues. Here the CDR3 DNA reads TGTGCCAGCAGATCTGACAGGGGGCCCGGGGAGCTGTTTTTT. It yields the protein CASRSDRGPGELFF. The full variable domain, rest sourced from reference TRBV7-9 and TRBJ2-2, is DTGVSQNPRHKITKRGQNVTFRCDPISEHNRLYWYRQTLGQGPEFLTYFQNEAQLEKSRLLSDRFSAERPKGSFSTLEIQRTEQGDSAMYLCASRSDRGPGELFFGEGSRLTVL.

This clonotype has a handful of counts. The rearrangement joins TRBV10-3 to TRBJ2-7, with D possibly matching TRBD2 (7 bases). The CDR3 sequence is 14 residues long. Germline V lookup: CDR1 ENHRY, CDR2 SYGVKD. Deletions cut 10 bases from V and 3 bases from J, with 19 bases between. CDR3 protein: CATVGHGGHYEQYF. In DNA form, the CDR3 reads TGTGCCACCGTTGGGCACGGGGGGCACTACGAGCAGTACTTC.

This clonotype has just one count. The chain links TRBV20-1 to TRBJ2-2; D unresolved. This CDR3 is built from 11 residues. V was clipped by 0 bases and J by 9 bases, with 5 bases between them. The germline V gene encodes CDR1 DFQATT and CDR2 SNEGSKA (reference sequence). In DNA, the CDR3 is TGCAGTGCTAGAGATCGGTGGGAGCTGTTTTTT. Protein: CSARDRWELFF.

This clonotype was recorded many times. The chain couples TRBV15 to TRBJ2-5; D may be TRBD1 (6 bases). The CDR3 is made up of 14 amino acids. The germline V gene encodes CDR1 LNHNV and CDR2 YYDKDF (reference sequence). V lost 4 bases and J 5 bases, leaving 14 bases between the germline ends. The CDR3 DNA sequence: TGTGCCACCAGCAATACAGGGATGGGGGAGACCCAGTACTTC. It translates to CATSNTGMGETQYF.

The sample holds a few counts of this clonotype. The chain has TRBV7-9 and TRBJ1-5; unclear D gene. The CDR3 runs 12 residues. The V and J ends lost 5 bases and 6 bases respectively, with 8 bases between them. Germline-derived CDR1 and CDR2 are SEHNR and FQNEAQ (reference sequence). The CDR3, as DNA: TGTGCCAGCAGCACCTCGGGTCAGCCCCAGCATTTT. Translating gives CASSTSGQPQHF.

The J gene is TRBJ1-3, the V gene TRBV9; no definite D call. Trimming pared 4 bases from V and 0 bases from J, leaving 5 bases between. There are 13 residues in the CDR3. The V gene's germline CDR1 is SGDLS and CDR2 YYNGEE. CDR3 region: CASSTYSGNTIYF. Here the CDR3 DNA reads TGTGCCAGCAGCACCTACTCTGGAAACACCATATATTTT.

This clonotype was detected a few times. The chain links TRBV19 to TRBJ1-6; D remains ambiguous. V dropped 4 bases and J dropped 6 bases, with 16 bases sitting between them. CDR3 length: 16 amino acids. The V gene's germline CDR1 is LNHDA and CDR2 SQIVND (reference sequence). The CDR3 DNA is TGTGCCAGTAGTAAGGGCACCGGGCGGCCTAATTCACCCCTCCACTTT. Protein product: CASSKGTGRPNSPLHF.

This clonotype was recorded a few times. V usage is TRBV15 and J usage is TRBJ1-2; the match to TRBD1 covers 8 bases. The V gene end was trimmed by 1 base and the J gene end by 7 bases; junction bases not matched to a gene: 8. The CDR3 is 15 amino acids. Germline CDR1 LNHNV, CDR2 YYDKDF (reference sequence). The CDR3 DNA reads as TGTGCCACCAGCAGAGGCTTGGACAGGGTCCGTGGCTACACCTTC. It is translated as CATSRGLDRVRGYTF.

This clonotype was detected a few times. The chain is built from TRBV10-3 and TRBJ1-5; TRBD1 matches 9 bases. The CDR3 is 15 residues long. Germline CDR1 ENHRY, CDR2 SYGVKD. J was trimmed by 1 base and V by 6 bases; bases with no gene match: 4. The CDR3 DNA reads as TGTGCCATCAGCAGGACAGGGGTAAGCAATCAGCCCCAGCATTTT. It is translated as CAISRTGVSNQPQHF.

The sample holds many counts of this clonotype. V gene TRBV29-1 combines with J gene TRBJ1-2; D is perhaps TRBD1 (5 bases). This CDR3 is built from 14 residues. The V end was cut by 0 bases, the J end by 4 bases, with 12 bases between. Germline assignment: CDR1 SQVTM and CDR2 ANQGSEA. CDR3 sequence (DNA): TGCAGCGTTGAAGAAAGGGCAGGGCCCTATGGCTACACCTTC. This sequence encodes CSVEERAGPYGYTF. Full variable domain (remainder filled in from reference TRBV29-1 and TRBJ1-2): SAVISQKPSRDICQRGTSLTIQCQVDSQVTMMFWYRQQPGQSLTLIATANQGSEATYESGFVIDKFPISRPNLTFSTLTVSNMSPEDSSIYLCSVEERAGPYGYTFGSGTRLTVV.

The chain couples TRBV12-3 or TRBV12-4 to TRBJ2-5; the D gene is possibly TRBD2 (6 bases). The CDR3 is 15 amino acids. V lost 3 bases to trimming and J lost 5 bases, with 16 bases between them. The DNA for the CDR3 is TGTGCCAGCAGTTTGGGCGGGACTTCCCAGGAGACCCAGTACTTC. Its protein is CASSLGGTSQETQYF.

This clonotype occurred many times. The CDR3 DNA follows: TGTGCCAGCAGTGACAGGGACTATGGCTACACCTTC. As protein: CASSDRDYGYTF. The chain employs TRBV12-3 or TRBV12-4 and TRBJ1-2; 7 bases line up with TRBD1. The V and J ends lost 5 bases and 3 bases, in that order; junction bases with no gene match: 0. This CDR3 comprises 12 residues.

V and J are TRBV7-6 and TRBJ2-5; the match to TRBD1 covers 8 bases. The ends lost 3 bases at V and 5 bases at J; junction bases unmatched: 8. Germline V gives CDR1 SGHVS, CDR2 FNYEAQ. CDR3 length equals 15 residues. The DNA of the CDR3 is TGTGCCAGCAGCTTGTTACCAGGGGGCACGGAGACCCAGTACTTC. This codes for CASSLLPGGTETQYF.

On this clonotype itself: The CDR3 does not end in the conserved phenylalanine or tryptophan, so this is likely a read error. The DNA is left out, because the CDR3 cannot be placed on it with certainty; the CDR3 is given as TCRdb lists it. J is TRBJ2-5 and V is TRBV12-5; TRBD1 is taken as the D call from the table, unchecked against the DNA. Germline assignment: CDR1 LGHNT and CDR2 FRNRAP. With termini counted, the CDR3 has 12 amino acids. The CDR3 is CASGQISGEVCL.